The source of this T cell receptor (beta chain) is a study of cytomegalovirus exposure and HLA in healthy donors. Study-wide context: A preliminary data release comprised roughly 80 million unique TCRs obtained from HLA-typed donors. Broader study findings: Donor immune exposure was known only as CMV serostatus. TCR beta sequences numbering roughly 18,000 were associated with HLA alleles at 0.05 false discovery rate in a later analysis.

Researchers ran the PCR with 60 Vbeta and 13 Jbeta primers. Profiled with immunoSEQ multiplex PCR; TCRdb holds only in-frame clones, not every one. The data contain approximately 120,000 clones, less than 80% of them singletons. From germline, CDR1 is MNHEY and CDR2 SVGAGI. The V end lost 6 bases, the J end lost 5 bases, and 7 bases lay between the germline ends. This CDR3 spans 12 amino acids. Concerning this clone: The antigen is unknown.

At sampling all donors were nominally healthy, likely with unrecorded immune exposures. What was sequenced was PBMCs. The V and J genes are TRBV6-5 and TRBJ1-4; D is unresolved. The source is a woman aged 45-59 years in good health and CMV-seropositive. DNA for the CDR3: TGTGCCAGCAGGCGGGGAAATGAAAAACTGTTTTTT. Translation gives CASRRGNEKLFF.